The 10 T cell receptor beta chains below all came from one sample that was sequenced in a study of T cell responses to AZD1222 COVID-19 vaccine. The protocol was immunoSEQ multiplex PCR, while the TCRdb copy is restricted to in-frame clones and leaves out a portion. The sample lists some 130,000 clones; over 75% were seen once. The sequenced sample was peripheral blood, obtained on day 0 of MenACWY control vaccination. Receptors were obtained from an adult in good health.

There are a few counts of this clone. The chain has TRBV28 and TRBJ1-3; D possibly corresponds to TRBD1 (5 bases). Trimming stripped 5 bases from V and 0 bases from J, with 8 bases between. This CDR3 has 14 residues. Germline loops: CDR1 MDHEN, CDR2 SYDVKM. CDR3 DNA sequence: TGTGCCAGCAGTATGGGACTCTCTGGAAACACCATATATTTT. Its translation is CASSMGLSGNTIYF.

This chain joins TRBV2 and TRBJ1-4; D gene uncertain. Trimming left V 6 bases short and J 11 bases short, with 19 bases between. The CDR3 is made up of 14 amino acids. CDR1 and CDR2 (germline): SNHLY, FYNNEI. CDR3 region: CASSSGGFVVKLFF. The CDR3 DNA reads TGTGCCAGCAGCTCGGGAGGATTCGTAGTTAAACTGTTTTTT.

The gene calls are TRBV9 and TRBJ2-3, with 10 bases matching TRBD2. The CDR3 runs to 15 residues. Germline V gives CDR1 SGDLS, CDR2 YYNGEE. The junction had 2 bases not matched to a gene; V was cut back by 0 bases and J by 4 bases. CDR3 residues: CASSVGGLAPDTQYF. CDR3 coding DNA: TGTGCCAGCAGCGTAGGGGGACTAGCGCCAGATACGCAGTATTTT.

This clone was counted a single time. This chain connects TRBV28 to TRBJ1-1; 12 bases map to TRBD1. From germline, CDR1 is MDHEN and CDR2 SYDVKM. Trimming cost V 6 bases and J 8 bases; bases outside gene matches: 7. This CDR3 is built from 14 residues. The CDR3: CASRGTGGSREAFF. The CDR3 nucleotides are TGTGCCAGCAGGGGGACAGGGGGCTCCCGGGAAGCTTTCTTT. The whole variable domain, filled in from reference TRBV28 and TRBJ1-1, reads DVKVTQSSRYLVKRTGEKVFLECVQDMDHENMFWYRQDPGLGLRLIYFSYDVKMKEKGDIPEGYSVSREKKERFSLILESASTNQTSMYLCASRGTGGSREAFFGQGTRLTVV.

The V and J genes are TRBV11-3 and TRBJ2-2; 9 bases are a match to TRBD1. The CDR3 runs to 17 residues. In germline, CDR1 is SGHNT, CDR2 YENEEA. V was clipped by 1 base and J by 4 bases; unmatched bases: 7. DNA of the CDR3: TGTGCCAGCAGCTTAGGCTCCGGGACAGGGACCACCGGGGAGCTGTTTTTT. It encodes CASSLGSGTGTTGELFF. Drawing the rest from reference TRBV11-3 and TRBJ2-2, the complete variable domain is EAGVVQSPRYKIIEKKQPVAFWCNPISGHNTLYWYLQNLGQGPELLIRYENEEAVDDSQLPKDRFSAERLKGVDSTLKIQPAELGDSAVYLCASSLGSGTGTTGELFFGEGSRLTVL.

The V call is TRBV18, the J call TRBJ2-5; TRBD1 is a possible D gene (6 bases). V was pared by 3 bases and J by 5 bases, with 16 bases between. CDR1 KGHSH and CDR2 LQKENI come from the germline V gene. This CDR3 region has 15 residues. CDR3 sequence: CASSPNSGGQETQYF. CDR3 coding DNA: TGTGCCAGCTCACCGAACAGTGGGGGCCAGGAGACCCAGTACTTC.

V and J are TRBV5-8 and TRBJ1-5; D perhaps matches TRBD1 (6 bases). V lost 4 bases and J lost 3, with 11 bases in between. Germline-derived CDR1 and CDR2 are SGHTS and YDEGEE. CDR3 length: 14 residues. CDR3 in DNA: TGTGCCAGCAGCAAGGGGGGGTCCAATCAGCCCCAGCATTTT. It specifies CASSKGGSNQPQHF.

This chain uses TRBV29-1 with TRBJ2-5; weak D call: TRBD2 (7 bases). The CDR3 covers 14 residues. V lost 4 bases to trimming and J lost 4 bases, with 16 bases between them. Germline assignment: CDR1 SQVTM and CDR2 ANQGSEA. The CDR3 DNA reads TGCAGCGTTGCGAGGGGGGGGTCAGGAGAGACCCAGTACTTC. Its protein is CSVARGGSGETQYF.

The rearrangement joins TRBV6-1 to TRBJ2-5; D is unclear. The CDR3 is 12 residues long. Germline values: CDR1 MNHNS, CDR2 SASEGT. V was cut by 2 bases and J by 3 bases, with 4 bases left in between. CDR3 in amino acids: CASSEYEETQYF. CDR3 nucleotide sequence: TGTGCCAGCAGTGAATACGAAGAGACCCAGTACTTC.

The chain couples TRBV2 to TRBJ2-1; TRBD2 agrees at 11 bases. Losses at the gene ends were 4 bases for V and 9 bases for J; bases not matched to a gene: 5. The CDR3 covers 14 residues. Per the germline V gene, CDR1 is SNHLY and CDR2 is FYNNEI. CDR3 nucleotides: TGTGCCAGCAGTGGGCAACTAGCGGGAGCTGAGCAGTTCTTC. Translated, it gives CASSGQLAGAEQFF.